This T cell receptor (beta chain) was found in a study of T cells after yellow fever vaccination. CDR1 and CDR2 from the germline V gene are DFQATT and SNEGSKA (reference sequence). There are 15 residues in the CDR3. Trimming cost V 0 bases and J 0 bases, with 11 bases left between them. TCRdb used MiXCR to reprocess the 5' RACE reads, holding one entry per CDR3 protein. The table lists 620,000 or so distinct CDR3 sequences, roughly 12% of them singletons. V and J are TRBV20-1 and TRBJ2-5; a weak D match, TRBD2 (5 bases). Sequenced material: PBMCs, taken on the day of the yellow fever booster vaccination. The receptor's source is a man under 40 who received the YFV17D yellow fever vaccine. DNA for the CDR3: TGCAGTGCTAGAGATGACTATATGTACCAAGAGACCCAGTACTTC. Its protein is CSARDDYMYQETQYF.